These 16 T cell receptor beta chains originate from one sample sequenced in a study of T-cell memory formation after mild COVID-19 (dated by TCRdb to 2020 to 2023). The library was generated by 5' RACE. TCRdb names Illumina NovaSeq 6000 as the instrument used. TCRdb trimmed public reads at Q25 via fastp, called clones via MiXCR and kept in-frame beta chains. Each entry merges the rows of one CDR3 protein and shows their most common DNA and genes. A total of fewer than 200,000 distinct CDR3 sequences appear in this sample, over 10% of them only once. Approximately 3.4% of the sample comes from the top ten. Sequencing was done on a sample of PBMCs or a T cell subset sorted from them (not recorded which). The source is a man aged 18 to 29 who had mild COVID-19 (a few samples of this study predate the infection). The sample titles of this study are shuffled in the database, so cell type and time point are left out; the donor was told from shared clones.

This clonotype turned up a few times. The rearrangement uses TRBV10-3 and TRBJ2-2; D might be TRBD1 or TRBD2, each matching 6 bases. Germline V gives CDR1 ENHRY, CDR2 SYGVKD. The V and J ends lost 7 bases and 0 bases respectively, with 15 bases between them. The CDR3 is 16 amino acids. Here the CDR3 reads CAITQVGGANTGELFF. The DNA of the CDR3 is TGTGCCATCACCCAGGTGGGGGGCGCGAACACCGGGGAGCTGTTTTTT.

This clonotype was counted between two and nine times. In nucleotides, the CDR3 is TGCGCCAGCAGCTACGGGGGGCCCCCCAATGAGCAGTTCTTC. Its protein is CASSYGGPPNEQFF. V is TRBV5-1 and J is TRBJ2-1; perhaps TRBD2 as D (7 bases). V lost 3 bases and J 6 bases, leaving 13 bases between the germline ends. CDR1 and CDR2 from the germline V gene are SGHRS and YFSETQ. The CDR3 spans 14 residues.

In this sample, this clonotype turned up a few times. CDR3 sequence: CASSLSGFPSYNEQFF. CDR3 nucleotide sequence: TGTGCCAGCAGTTTATCGGGCTTTCCCTCCTACAATGAGCAGTTCTTC. The rearrangement joins TRBV27 to TRBJ2-1; no definite D call. This CDR3 has 16 residues. CDR1 MNHEY and CDR2 SMNVEV come from the germline V gene (reference sequence). Trimming took 0 bases from V and 0 from J, leaving 9 bases between them.

The chain joins TRBV6-2 or TRBV6-3 to TRBJ2-3; D is uncertain. V lost 7 bases, J lost 2 bases, and 16 bases lay in between. Germline V gives CDR1 MNHEY, CDR2 SVGEGT. This CDR3 is 15 amino acids long. The CDR3 region is CASTPSGYFTDTQYF. The CDR3 DNA follows: TGTGCCAGCACCCCCTCCGGGTACTTCACAGATACGCAGTATTTT.

The count of this clonotype is one. The chain carries TRBV7-3 and TRBJ2-3, with D possibly TRBD1 on 6 matching bases. V was cut by 5 bases and J by 2 bases, with 11 bases left in between. CDR3 size: 14 residues. The germline gives CDR1 SGHTA, CDR2 FQGTGA. The chain's CDR3 is CASSPDRYTDTQYF. CDR3 DNA sequence: TGTGCCAGCAGCCCTGACAGGTACACAGATACGCAGTATTTT. The full variable domain, its missing parts supplied by reference TRBV7-3 and TRBJ2-3, is GAGVSQTPSNKVTEKGKYVELRCDPISGHTALYWYRQSLGQGPEFLIYFQGTGAADDSGLPNDRFFAVRPEGSVSTLKIQRTERGDSAVYLCASSPDRYTDTQYFGPGTRLTVL.

V and J are TRBV19 and TRBJ2-2; D is unresolved. This CDR3 comprises 13 residues. Per the germline V gene, CDR1 is LNHDA and CDR2 is SQIVND (reference sequence). V gave up 4 bases and J gave up 1 base, with 4 bases separating them. CDR3 sequence (DNA): TGTGCCAGTAGTACTCAGAACACCGGGGAGCTGTTTTTT. It is translated as CASSTQNTGELFF.

This clonotype showed up just a few times. The chain employs TRBV4-3 and TRBJ2-2, with D perhaps TRBD1 (6 bases). Germline assignment: CDR1 LGHNA and CDR2 YSLEER. The CDR3 covers 18 residues. Trimming pared 0 bases from V and 0 bases from J, leaving 14 bases between. CDR3 loop: CASSQEDSSDSNTGELFF. In DNA form, the CDR3 reads TGCGCCAGCAGCCAAGAGGACAGCTCAGACTCGAACACCGGGGAGCTGTTTTTT.

The chain is built from TRBV5-1 and TRBJ1-1, with D unresolved. The CDR3 is 15 residues long. Trimming removed 1 base at V and 1 base at J, with 11 bases between. Germline V gene sequence: CDR1 SGHRS, CDR2 YFSETQ. CDR3 in DNA: TGCGCCAGCAGCTTGATCCGAGGAGGGAACACTGAAGCTTTCTTT. This sequence encodes CASSLIRGGNTEAFF. Looking up the rest from reference TRBV5-1 and TRBJ1-1 gives the full variable domain: KAGVTQTPRYLIKTRGQQVTLSCSPISGHRSVSWYQQTPGQGLQFLFEYFSETQRNKGNFPGRFSGRQFSNSRSEMNVSTLELGDSALYLCASSLIRGGNTEAFFGQGTRLTVV.

This chain connects TRBV7-2 to TRBJ1-5; D might be TRBD1 (5 bases). V lost 5 bases to trimming and J lost 7 bases, with 15 bases between them. The CDR3 contains 14 residues. CDR1 is SGHTA and CDR2 is FQGNSA in the germline V gene. The CDR3 region has the DNA TGTGCCAGCAGCCCTAGGAGCAGGGAACAGCCCCAGCATTTT. Amino acid sequence: CASSPRSREQPQHF.

This clonotype was counted only a few times. The chain links TRBV27 to TRBJ1-4; 9 bases line up with TRBD1. The CDR3 is 15 residues long. Trimming cost V 3 bases and J 4 bases; bases outside gene matches: 3. Germline V gives CDR1 MNHEY, CDR2 SMNVEV (reference sequence). This CDR3 reads CASSFAGQGNEKLFF. As DNA, the CDR3 is TGTGCCAGCAGTTTTGCGGGACAGGGTAATGAAAAACTGTTTTTT.

This clonotype was seen only a few times. V is TRBV4-2 and J is TRBJ2-7; D gene uncertain. The V and J ends lost 4 bases and 2 bases respectively, with 12 bases between them. Per the germline V gene, CDR1 is LGHNA and CDR2 is YNFKEQ. CDR3 length: 14 residues. The CDR3 DNA reads as TGTGCCAGCAGCCGAGGCGACGGCCCCTACGAGCAGTACTTC. Translated, it gives CASSRGDGPYEQYF.

This clonotype was observed a handful of times. The gene calls are TRBV20-1 and TRBJ1-6; perhaps TRBD1 as D (6 bases). Looked up from germline, CDR1 is DFQATT and CDR2 is SNEGSKA (reference sequence). The CDR3 has 17 residues. V was pared by 0 bases and J by 6 bases, with 18 bases between. The CDR3 DNA sequence: TGCAGTGCTAGAGATGGGGGCCTCGGACAAGTTAATTCACCCCTCCACTTT. It is translated as CSARDGGLGQVNSPLHF.

This clonotype was found many times. The chain is built from TRBV7-3 and TRBJ2-3, with D perhaps given as TRBD1 or TRBD2 (5 bases each). V lost 5 bases, J lost 2 bases, and 14 bases lay in between. This CDR3 is built from 15 residues. Germline values: CDR1 SGHTA, CDR2 FQGTGA. CDR3 DNA sequence: TGTGCCAGCAGCGCCGGGACCTCTTTCACAGATACGCAGTATTTT. Its translation is CASSAGTSFTDTQYF.

The chain joins TRBV24-1 to TRBJ2-3; no firm D call. The ends were cut back, 5 bases at V and 8 bases at J, with 10 bases in the middle. The CDR3 runs 12 residues. Germline CDR1 and CDR2: KGHDR and SFDVKD. The CDR3 DNA follows: TGTGCCACCAGTGTGAACGGTCCTACGCAGTATTTT. Encoded protein: CATSVNGPTQYF.

This clonotype was seen once. The chain combines TRBV20-1 with TRBJ1-2, with a possible D match to TRBD1 (6 bases). There are 13 residues in the CDR3. CDR1 and CDR2 (germline): DFQATT, SNEGSKA (reference sequence). V lost 6 bases, J lost 4 bases, and 15 bases lay in between. The CDR3 is CSAPPTGSYGYTF. Written as DNA, the CDR3 is TGCAGTGCACCTCCCACAGGGAGCTATGGCTACACCTTC.

This chain uses TRBV7-2 with TRBJ2-1, with D tentatively TRBD2 (7 bases). Trimming cost V 5 bases and J 15 bases, with 23 bases left between them. The CDR3 runs 14 residues. CDR1 is SGHTA, CDR2 FQGNSA, per germline. Here the CDR3 reads CASSPSPAAGAGFF. The CDR3 DNA is TGTGCCAGCAGCCCATCACCAGCGGCGGGGGCCGGGTTCTTC.